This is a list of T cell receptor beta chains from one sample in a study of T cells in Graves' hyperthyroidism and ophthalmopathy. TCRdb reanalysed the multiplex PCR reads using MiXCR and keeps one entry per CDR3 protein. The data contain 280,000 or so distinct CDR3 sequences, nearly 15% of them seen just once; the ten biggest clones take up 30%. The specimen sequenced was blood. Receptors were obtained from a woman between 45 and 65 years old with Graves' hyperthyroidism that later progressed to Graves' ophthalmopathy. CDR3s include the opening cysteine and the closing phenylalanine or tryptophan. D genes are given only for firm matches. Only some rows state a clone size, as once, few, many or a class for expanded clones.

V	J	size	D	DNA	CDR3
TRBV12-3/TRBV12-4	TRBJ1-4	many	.	TGTGCCAGCACCATGAACGGGATGAATGAAAAACTGTTTTTT	CASTMNGMNEKLFF
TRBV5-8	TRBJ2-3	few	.	TGTGCCAGCAGCTCCCCCGGTGGGGATACGCAGTATTTT	CASSSPGGDTQYF
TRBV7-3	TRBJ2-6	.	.	TGTGCCAGCAGCTCGACGGTCTCTGGGGCCAACGTCCTGACTTTC	CASSSTVSGANVLTF
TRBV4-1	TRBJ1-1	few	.	TGCGCCAGCAGCCTCGGACTGGGGAACACTGAAGCTTTCTTT	CASSLGLGNTEAFF
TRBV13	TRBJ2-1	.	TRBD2	TGTGCCAGCAGCATCAGACTAGCGGCCTACAATGAGCAGTTCTTC	CASSIRLAAYNEQFF
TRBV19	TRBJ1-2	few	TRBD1	TGTGCCAGTTTTCCGGGACAGGGAAGTTTCTATGGCTACACCTTC	CASFPGQGSFYGYTF
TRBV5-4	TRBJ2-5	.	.	TGTGCCAGCAGCTTCTATGGGGTTGGAGAGACCCAGTACTTC	CASSFYGVGETQYF
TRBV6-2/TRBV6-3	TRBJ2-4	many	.	TGTGCCAGCAGTTACGAAAGGCTCCTCGTAAACATTCAGTACTTC	CASSYERLLVNIQYF
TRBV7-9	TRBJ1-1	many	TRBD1	TGTGCCGTTCGGCCGGGGGGACAGCCGAACACTGAAGCTTTCTTT	CAVRPGGQPNTEAFF
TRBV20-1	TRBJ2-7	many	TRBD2	TGCAGTGCTAGACCGATAGCGGGAGGGCCCTACGAGCAGTACTTC	CSARPIAGGPYEQYF
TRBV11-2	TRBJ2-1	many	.	TGTGCCAGCAGCTTGCGGGGTTCGGAGCAGTTCTTC	CASSLRGSEQFF
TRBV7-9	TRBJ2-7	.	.	TGTGCCAGCAGCTTAGCCTATACCCGTGACCGCGAGCAGTACTTC	CASSLAYTRDREQYF
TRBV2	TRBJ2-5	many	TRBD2	TGTGCCAGCGGTAGCGGGGATCCCGACCAAGAGACCCAGTACTTC	CASGSGDPDQETQYF
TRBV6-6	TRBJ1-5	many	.	TGTGCCAGCAGTTACTTAAGGGGGGCAGATCAGCCCCAGCATTTT	CASSYLRGADQPQHF
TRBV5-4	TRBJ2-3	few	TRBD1	TGTGCCAGCAGCTTCAAGGGACAGGGCACAGATACGCAGTATTTT	CASSFKGQGTDTQYF
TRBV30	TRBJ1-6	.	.	TGTGCCTGCTTCCAGAGCTCCTATAATTCACCCCTCCACTTT	CACFQSSYNSPLHF
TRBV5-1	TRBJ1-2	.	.	TGCGCCAGCAGCTTGTCGGGGATAGACTATGGCTACACCTTC	CASSLSGIDYGYTF
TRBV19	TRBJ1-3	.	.	TGTGCCAGTAGTTCGGGGAGGACTGCTGGAAACACCATATATTTT	CASSSGRTAGNTIYF
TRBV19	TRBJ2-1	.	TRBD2	TGTGCCAGTAGGCCGGGACTAGACCTCAATGAGCAGTTCTTC	CASRPGLDLNEQFF
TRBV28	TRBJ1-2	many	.	TGTGCCAGCAGTTTACAGGGGCACTATGGCTACACCTTC	CASSLQGHYGYTF
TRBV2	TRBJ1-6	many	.	TGTGCCAGCAGTGGTGAGGTCTCACCCCTCCACTTT	CASSGEVSPLHF
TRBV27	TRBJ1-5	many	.	TGTGCCAGCAGGAGAAGTATCAATCAGCCCCAGCATTTT	CASRRSINQPQHF
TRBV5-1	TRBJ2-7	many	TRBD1	TGCGCCAGCAGCTTGGGGACAGGACCTCCTAACGAGCAGTACTTC	CASSLGTGPPNEQYF
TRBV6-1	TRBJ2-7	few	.	TGTGCCAGCAGTGAGGGTCCGGGGAGACCCTACGAGCAGTACTTC	CASSEGPGRPYEQYF
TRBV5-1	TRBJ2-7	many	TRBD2	TGCGCCAGCAGCGATCCTAGCGGGAGGGTCGACGAGCAGTACTTC	CASSDPSGRVDEQYF
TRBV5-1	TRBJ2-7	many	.	TGCGCCAGCAGCTTGGACCCCAGGAGGGCCGACTACGAGCAGTACTTC	CASSLDPRRADYEQYF
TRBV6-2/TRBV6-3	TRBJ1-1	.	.	TGTGCCACCCGAGTCCACCTGAACACTGAAGCTTTCTTT	CATRVHLNTEAFF
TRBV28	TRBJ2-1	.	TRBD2	TGTGCCAGCAGTTCCGCGGAGGGGACTAGCGGGATCAATGAGCAGTTCTTC	CASSSAEGTSGINEQFF